This T cell receptor (beta chain) was retrieved from a study of cytomegalovirus exposure and HLA in healthy donors. The germline CDR1 and CDR2 sequences are WSHSY and SAAADI. The CDR3 has 12 residues. The V end was cut by 6 bases, the J end by 1 base, with 7 bases between. PCR was performed using 60 Vbeta and 13 Jbeta primers. The method was immunoSEQ multiplex PCR; TCRdb's version includes in-frame clones alone and lacks a portion of them. Among about 150,000 clones listed, roughly 70% were seen once. This chain uses TRBV10-2 with TRBJ2-7; D possibly corresponds to TRBD1 (6 bases). This clonotype originated in a young man in good health and CMV-seronegative. The sample taken for sequencing was PBMCs. The CDR3 loop is CASSGQSYEQYF. Here the CDR3 DNA reads TGCGCCAGCAGCGGACAGTCCTACGAGCAGTACTTC.